This entry lists 4 T cell receptor beta chains sequenced from one sample in a study of CD8 T cells in ankylosing spondylitis. TCRdb re-called the 5' RACE reads through MiXCR, storing one row per CDR3 protein. This table holds 250,000 or so distinct CDR3 sequences, under 12% found once. Material: blood, either unsorted or a sorted T cell fraction (not recorded which). The receptors here all came from a male donor with ankylosing spondylitis or in good health (not recorded which).

The V call is TRBV30, the J call TRBJ1-1; D is possibly TRBD1 (5 bases). CDR3 length equals 14 residues. Germline CDR1 is GTSNPN and CDR2 is SVGIG (reference sequence). The V end was cut by 5 bases, the J end by 0 bases, with 13 bases between. CDR3 sequence: CAWGHGAVNTEAFF. The CDR3 nucleotides are TGTGCCTGGGGCCACGGGGCGGTGAACACTGAAGCTTTCTTT.

This clonotype was seen repeatedly, ten times or more. This chain joins TRBV5-1 and TRBJ1-6, with a weak D call TRBD1 (6 bases). V lost 4 bases and J lost 7, with 18 bases in between. This CDR3 has 16 amino acids. Germline CDR1 and CDR2: SGHRS and YFSETQ. The CDR3 DNA sequence: TGCGCCAGCAGCCCCTTCCTCAGGGGTGAGAATTCACCCCTCCACTTT. This codes for CASSPFLRGENSPLHF.

The rearrangement uses TRBV9 and TRBJ2-3; a weak D match, TRBD2 (5 bases). CDR1 is SGDLS, CDR2 YYNGEE, per germline. This CDR3 region has 16 residues. V was shortened by 0 bases and J by 5 bases, with 16 bases between the two germline ends. The CDR3 spells CASSVVGSLRGDTQYF. The CDR3 DNA reads as TGTGCCAGCAGCGTAGTGGGAAGCCTACGGGGAGATACGCAGTATTTT. Full variable domain (missing parts from reference TRBV9 and TRBJ2-3): DSGVTQTPKHLITATGQRVTLRCSPRSGDLSVYWYQQSLDQGLQFLIQYYNGEERAKGNILERFSAQQFPDLHSELNLSSLELGDSALYFCASSVVGSLRGDTQYFGPGTRLTVL.

This clonotype was detected ten times or more. The V and J genes are TRBV12-3 or TRBV12-4 and TRBJ1-5; D gene ambiguous. Deletions cut 4 bases from V and 8 bases from J, with 9 bases between. The CDR3 totals 12 residues. This chain's CDR3 is CASSSPPEPQHF. The CDR3 DNA follows: TGTGCCAGCAGTTCCCCCCCTGAGCCCCAGCATTTT.